A single sample gave rise to the 9 T cell receptor beta chains below, sequenced in a study of T-cell reconstitution after alpha-beta-depleted transplantation in children (dated by TCRdb to the mid-2010s). Libraries were constructed by PCR. The sequencer was an Illumina HiSeq 2500. TCR libraries were prepared with molecular barcoding, using unique molecular identifiers to normalize TCRbeta repertoire quantification. TCRdb ran its own pipeline on the public reads, namely fastp trimming at Q25 and MiXCR clone calling, and kept in-frame beta chains. Every CDR3 protein is listed once, alongside the most common genes and DNA of its rows. This sample comprises over 150,000 distinct CDR3 sequences, approximately 6.9% of them detected only once. The biggest ten clones account for 5.5% of the sample. This sample's treatment or condition label indicates: allogeneic hematopoietic cell transplantation with graft depleted of TCRalphabeta T cells and CD19 B cells.

The sequencing here drew on PBMCs, taken before TCRalphabeta/CD19-depleted stem cell transplant. The receptors here all came from a boy between 2 and 10 years old with acute lymphoblastic leukemia, due to receive a stem cell transplant.

This clonotype was picked up many times. J is TRBJ1-2 and V is TRBV27, with 8 bases lining up with TRBD1. The J segment lost 6 bases and the V segment lost 5 bases, leaving 5 bases of the junction unmatched. The CDR3 has 13 residues. Germline V gene lookup returns CDR1 MNHEY and CDR2 SMNVEV (reference sequence). DNA for the CDR3: TGTGCCAGCAGTACAGGGGGGGTGGATGGCTACACCTTC. Translation gives CASSTGGVDGYTF.

This chain joins TRBV28 and TRBJ1-5; D gene uncertain. V dropped 2 bases and J dropped 7 bases, with 12 bases sitting between them. CDR3 size: 14 residues. Per germline, CDR1 MDHEN and CDR2 SYDVKM. CDR3 coding DNA: TGTGCCAGCAGTTTAGATCCCTTTGACCAGCCCCAGCATTTT. Protein: CASSLDPFDQPQHF.

This clonotype occurred many times. Mismatch with germline at one junction end may stem from a read error. The chain employs TRBV20-1 and TRBJ1-5; D gene unclear. This CDR3 has 12 residues. Germline CDR1 is DFQATT and CDR2 is SNEGSKA (reference sequence). The CDR3 here is CSARDGIQPQHF. The CDR3 DNA reads as TGCAGTGCCAGAGATGGTATTCAGCCCCAGCATTTT.

This clonotype was seen more than once but under ten times. This rearrangement joins TRBV5-1 to TRBJ2-1; the match to TRBD2 covers 11 bases. CDR1 and CDR2 (germline): SGHRS, YFSETQ. V dropped 0 bases and J dropped 6; count of bases not matched to a gene: 11. The length of the CDR3 is 18 residues. The CDR3: CASSLGALGLAVSNEQFF. The CDR3 DNA reads as TGCGCCAGCAGCTTGGGGGCCCTGGGACTAGCGGTTAGCAATGAGCAGTTCTTC.

This clonotype was detected only a few times. The V and J genes are TRBV20-1 and TRBJ2-5, with 7 bases fitting TRBD2. The germline CDR1 and CDR2 sequences are DFQATT and SNEGSKA (reference sequence). V dropped 3 bases and J dropped 2; count of bases not matched to a gene: 15. This CDR3 contains 17 residues. The CDR3 loop is CSASGEAGRPLQETQYF. CDR3 DNA: TGCAGTGCTAGCGGAGAAGCGGGAAGGCCCCTTCAAGAGACCCAGTACTTC.

In this sample, this clonotype turned up many times. The chain has TRBV7-8 and TRBJ1-2; 8 positions match TRBD1. Trimming cost V 3 bases and J 7 bases; bases outside gene matches: 4. The germline V gene has CDR1 SGHVS and CDR2 FQNEAQ. This CDR3 spans 13 amino acids. The CDR3 protein is CASSFGTGTGYTF. The CDR3 DNA sequence: TGTGCCAGCAGCTTTGGGACAGGCACTGGCTACACCTTC.

Many counts were recorded for this clonotype. This chain uses TRBV28 with TRBJ1-5; D call uncertain. Trimming stripped 7 bases from V and 1 base from J, with 14 bases between. Germline V gives CDR1 MDHEN, CDR2 SYDVKM. The CDR3 sequence is 15 residues long. In nucleotides, the CDR3 is TGTGCCAGCACCCAAGGGTGGGAAAGCAATCAGCCCCAGCATTTT. This gives the protein CASTQGWESNQPQHF.

This clonotype has a handful of counts. The genes are TRBV11-3 and TRBJ1-5, with D maybe TRBD1 (6 bases). The CDR3 spans 12 residues. V lost 9 bases and J lost 9, with 15 bases in between. Per germline, CDR1 SGHNT and CDR2 YENEEA. The CDR3 protein is CASSWGHGPQHF. CDR3 nucleotide sequence: TGTGCCAGTTCGTGGGGGCACGGGCCCCAGCATTTT.

This clonotype was detected only a few times. The chain carries TRBV7-2 and TRBJ2-1, with TRBD2 matching over 12 bases. CDR1 and CDR2 (germline): SGHTA, FQGNSA. With 5 bases clipped from V and 0 bases from J, the junction kept 2 bases outside the gene matches. The CDR3 has 16 residues. This CDR3 reads CASSPTSGSSYNEQFF. In DNA form, the CDR3 reads TGTGCCAGCAGCCCGACTAGCGGGAGCTCCTACAATGAGCAGTTCTTC.